A selection of T cell receptor beta chains follows, all from one sample in a study of cytomegalovirus exposure and HLA in healthy donors. Produced via immunoSEQ multiplex PCR; TCRdb's table is partial and in-frame only. The sample gives more than 150,000 clones, about 80% of which show up once; under 2% is in the top ten. Sequenced input: PBMCs. The receptors shown here come from a woman in her twenties or thirties in good health and CMV-seronegative. Each CDR3 is given with its conserved first and last residue. The D gene is left open where the match is weak. Clone size is shown for a subset of rows, as once, few, many or a class of expanded clone.

clone size: .; D gene: .; V gene: TRBV7-9; J gene: TRBJ1-4; CDR3 DNA: TGTGCCAGCAGCCGACATACAACTAATGAAAAACTGTTTTTT; CDR3 protein: CASSRHTTNEKLFF
clone size: few; D gene: .; V gene: TRBV5-1; J gene: TRBJ1-1; CDR3 DNA: TGCGCCAGCAGCTTGGACGCAGGGAACACTGAAGCTTTCTTT; CDR3 protein: CASSLDAGNTEAFF
clone size: .; D gene: .; V gene: TRBV21-1; J gene: TRBJ2-1; CDR3 DNA: TGTGCCAGCAGCAAAGCGAGTAAACTAGCGGGGGGCAGATTATATTCCTACAATGAGCAGTTCTTC; CDR3 protein: CASSKASKLAGGRLYSYNEQFF
clone size: many; D gene: .; V gene: TRBV7-8; J gene: TRBJ2-7; CDR3 DNA: TGTGCCAGCAGCTTAGGGGGGGTCGAGCAGTACTTC; CDR3 protein: CASSLGGVEQYF
clone size: .; D gene: .; V gene: TRBV5-1; J gene: TRBJ2-1; CDR3 DNA: TGCGCCAGCTCACGGGGGAATGAGCAGTTCTTC; CDR3 protein: CASSRGNEQFF
clone size: .; D gene: TRBD2; V gene: TRBV14; J gene: TRBJ2-3; CDR3 DNA: TGTGCCAGCAGCCAATCTACTAGCGGGAGAAGCACAGATACGCAGTATTTT; CDR3 protein: CASSQSTSGRSTDTQYF
clone size: .; D gene: .; V gene: TRBV5-1; J gene: TRBJ1-2; CDR3 DNA: TGCGCCAGCAGCCAAAAATCTGGGGGCAGCTATGGCTACACCTTC; CDR3 protein: CASSQKSGGSYGYTF
clone size: .; D gene: TRBD2; V gene: TRBV5-6; J gene: TRBJ2-5; CDR3 DNA: TGTGCCAGCAGCTTGTTACCCGGGACTAGCTCTCGGACCCAGTACTTC; CDR3 protein: CASSLLPGTSSRTQYF
clone size: once; D gene: .; V gene: TRBV5-1; J gene: TRBJ1-1; CDR3 DNA: TGCGCCAGCAGCCGAAGCGGGGAGAACACTGAAGCTTTCTTT; CDR3 protein: CASSRSGENTEAFF
clone size: .; D gene: TRBD2; V gene: TRBV5-1; J gene: TRBJ2-1; CDR3 DNA: TGCGCCAGCAGCCCGGGACTAGCGGGGGGCGGGGAGCAGTTCTTC; CDR3 protein: CASSPGLAGGGEQFF
clone size: few; D gene: .; V gene: TRBV7-8; J gene: TRBJ2-3; CDR3 DNA: TGTGCCAGCAGCTTAATGCGGGGATCCACAGATACGCAGTATTTT; CDR3 protein: CASSLMRGSTDTQYF
clone size: .; D gene: .; V gene: TRBV30; J gene: TRBJ2-2; CDR3 DNA: TGTGCCTGGAGTGTACGAGGGACACTAAACACCGGGGAGCTGTTTTTT; CDR3 protein: CAWSVRGTLNTGELFF
clone size: .; D gene: .; V gene: TRBV11-1; J gene: TRBJ1-2; CDR3 DNA: TGTGCCAGCAGCTTCCCTAGGCAGGGTGGCTATGGCTACACCTTC; CDR3 protein: CASSFPRQGGYGYTF
clone size: .; D gene: .; V gene: TRBV7-2; J gene: TRBJ2-7; CDR3 DNA: TGTGCCAGCAGCTTATTGGTAACGGGTAACGAGCAGTACTTC; CDR3 protein: CASSLLVTGNEQYF
clone size: .; D gene: .; V gene: TRBV7-2; J gene: TRBJ2-5; CDR3 DNA: TGTGCCAGCTCGAACACTAGACCGGGGCAAGAGACCCAGTACTTC; CDR3 protein: CASSNTRPGQETQYF
clone size: once; D gene: TRBD2; V gene: TRBV5-4; J gene: TRBJ2-5; CDR3 DNA: TGTGCCAGCAGCTTGAGACTAGCGGGGGGACAAGAGACCCAGTACTTC; CDR3 protein: CASSLRLAGGQETQYF
clone size: .; D gene: .; V gene: TRBV2; J gene: TRBJ1-2; CDR3 DNA: TGTGCCAGCAGGGACAATGACTACACCTTC; CDR3 protein: CASRDNDYTF
clone size: .; D gene: .; V gene: TRBV29-1; J gene: TRBJ1-1; CDR3 DNA: TGCAGCGTTGTCAGGGCGGGGGGGAACACTGAAGCTTTCTTT; CDR3 protein: CSVVRAGGNTEAFF
clone size: .; D gene: TRBD1; V gene: TRBV29-1; J gene: TRBJ2-6; CDR3 DNA: TGCAGCGCAGCCGACAGGGAAACCCTCTCTGGGGCCAACGTCCTGACTTTC; CDR3 protein: CSAADRETLSGANVLTF
clone size: .; D gene: TRBD1; V gene: TRBV4-1; J gene: TRBJ2-7; CDR3 DNA: TGCGCCAGCAGCCCCCAGACAGGGGGCGGTTTCGAGCAGTACTTC; CDR3 protein: CASSPQTGGGFEQYF
clone size: .; D gene: .; V gene: TRBV4-1; J gene: TRBJ2-2; CDR3 DNA: TGCGCCAGCAGCCTCGGGTCGGGGGAGCTGTTTTTT; CDR3 protein: CASSLGSGELFF
clone size: .; D gene: .; V gene: TRBV6-1; J gene: TRBJ2-7; CDR3 DNA: TGTGCCAGCAGTGAAAGCGGGTACGAGCAGTACTTC; CDR3 protein: CASSESGYEQYF
clone size: .; D gene: .; V gene: TRBV6-1; J gene: TRBJ2-5; CDR3 DNA: TGTGCCAGCACCCGGACTACTTCCTATTGGGAGACCCAGTACTTC; CDR3 protein: CASTRTTSYWETQYF
clone size: .; D gene: .; V gene: TRBV7-2; J gene: TRBJ2-7; CDR3 DNA: TGTGCCAGCAGCGCCGCCACGGGGTACGAGCAGTACTTC; CDR3 protein: CASSAATGYEQYF
clone size: .; D gene: .; V gene: TRBV27; J gene: TRBJ1-1; CDR3 DNA: TGTGCCAGCAGTCCCCACCAGTGGAACACTGAAGCTTTCTTT; CDR3 protein: CASSPHQWNTEAFF
clone size: .; D gene: .; V gene: TRBV30; J gene: TRBJ2-7; CDR3 DNA: TGTGCCTGGAGTGTAGGCAGGGGGGACGAGCAGTACTTC; CDR3 protein: CAWSVGRGDEQYF
clone size: .; D gene: .; V gene: TRBV7-8; J gene: TRBJ1-1; CDR3 DNA: TGTGCCAGCAGCTTAGCCTCCCCGGGTCAGACTGAAGCTTTCTTT; CDR3 protein: CASSLASPGQTEAFF
clone size: .; D gene: .; V gene: TRBV5-1; J gene: TRBJ1-4; CDR3 DNA: TGCGCCAGCAGCTTGGACTATAAAGGAAAACTGTTTTTT; CDR3 protein: CASSLDYKGKLFF
clone size: few; D gene: TRBD1; V gene: TRBV2; J gene: TRBJ2-1; CDR3 DNA: TGTGCCAGCACTACAGGGGGCCCCTACAATGAGCAGTTCTTC; CDR3 protein: CASTTGGPYNEQFF
clone size: .; D gene: .; V gene: TRBV29-1; J gene: TRBJ1-1; CDR3 DNA: TGCAGCGTTAAAGCACCCGTATGGGGGAGGAGCACTGAAGCTTTCTTT; CDR3 protein: CSVKAPVWGRSTEAFF
clone size: .; D gene: .; V gene: TRBV2; J gene: TRBJ1-2; CDR3 DNA: TGTGCCAGCAGTGAAGCGCTTCTGAGATCCAGCTACACCTTC; CDR3 protein: CASSEALLRSSYTF
clone size: .; D gene: .; V gene: TRBV7-8; J gene: TRBJ1-5; CDR3 DNA: TGTGCCAGCACTCCCACGTTGCGGGGTAATCAGCCCCAGCATTTT; CDR3 protein: CASTPTLRGNQPQHF
clone size: .; D gene: .; V gene: TRBV30; J gene: TRBJ2-3; CDR3 DNA: TGTGCCTGGAGTGTAGGGGCTGGCACAGATACGCAGTATTTT; CDR3 protein: CAWSVGAGTDTQYF
clone size: .; D gene: TRBD1; V gene: TRBV4-1; J gene: TRBJ1-6; CDR3 DNA: TGCGCCAGCAGCCGCTTTGGGGACAGGGCTCTGAATTCACCCCTCCACTTT; CDR3 protein: CASSRFGDRALNSPLHF
clone size: .; D gene: .; V gene: TRBV19; J gene: TRBJ2-1; CDR3 DNA: TGTGCCAGTAGTATACCCCCTCTAGTCTACAATGAGCAGTTCTTC; CDR3 protein: CASSIPPLVYNEQFF
clone size: few; D gene: .; V gene: TRBV27; J gene: TRBJ2-7; CDR3 DNA: TGTGCCAGCAGTTACGGGGGAGTCTACGAGCAGTACTTC; CDR3 protein: CASSYGGVYEQYF
clone size: .; D gene: .; V gene: TRBV27; J gene: TRBJ2-7; CDR3 DNA: TGTGCCAGCAGTTTACGGCCGACAGATGCCAGCTCCTACGAGCAGTACTTC; CDR3 protein: CASSLRPTDASSYEQYF
clone size: .; D gene: .; V gene: TRBV9; J gene: TRBJ1-1; CDR3 DNA: TGTGCCAGCAGCCCCCGTTCCGGGACAACGAACATGGACACTGAAGCTTTCTTT; CDR3 protein: CASSPRSGTTNMDTEAFF
clone size: .; D gene: .; V gene: TRBV6-5; J gene: TRBJ1-6; CDR3 DNA: TGTGCCAGCAGTGGCCGACAGGCTAATTCACCCCTCCACTTT; CDR3 protein: CASSGRQANSPLHF
clone size: .; D gene: .; V gene: TRBV2; J gene: TRBJ2-3; CDR3 DNA: TGTGCCAGCAGCGAATCAGGGACGCAGTATTTT; CDR3 protein: CASSESGTQYF
clone size: .; D gene: TRBD2; V gene: TRBV4-3; J gene: TRBJ2-1; CDR3 DNA: TGCGCCAGCAGCAGAGCGGGGGCTGGCAATGAGCAGTTCTTC; CDR3 protein: CASSRAGAGNEQFF
clone size: .; D gene: .; V gene: TRBV7-8; J gene: TRBJ1-1; CDR3 DNA: TGTGCCAGCAGCCCGGGATCTCGGAGGACTGAAGCTTTCTTT; CDR3 protein: CASSPGSRRTEAFF
clone size: few; D gene: .; V gene: TRBV18; J gene: TRBJ1-4; CDR3 DNA: TGTGCCAGCTCACGGGGAGCTAATGAAAAACTGTTTTTT; CDR3 protein: CASSRGANEKLFF
clone size: .; D gene: TRBD1; V gene: TRBV25-1; J gene: TRBJ2-7; CDR3 DNA: TGTGCCAGCAGTGACCCCGGCCAGGGGGTGTACGAGCAGTACTTC; CDR3 protein: CASSDPGQGVYEQYF
clone size: .; D gene: .; V gene: TRBV21-1; J gene: TRBJ1-1; CDR3 DNA: TGTGCCAGCACAATGAGGACAGGGTACATGAACACTGAAGCTTTCTTT; CDR3 protein: CASTMRTGYMNTEAFF
clone size: .; D gene: .; V gene: TRBV5-1; J gene: TRBJ2-1; CDR3 DNA: TGCGCCAGCAATCGGGGGACGAACAATGAGCAGTTCTTC; CDR3 protein: CASNRGTNNEQFF
clone size: few; D gene: .; V gene: TRBV18; J gene: TRBJ1-3; CDR3 DNA: TGTGCCAGCTCACCCACGGGAGGTTACGGAAACACCATATATTTT; CDR3 protein: CASSPTGGYGNTIYF
clone size: .; D gene: TRBD1; V gene: TRBV5-1; J gene: TRBJ1-1; CDR3 DNA: TGCGCCAGCGGGCGACAGGGCATGAACACTGAAGCTTTCTTT; CDR3 protein: CASGRQGMNTEAFF
clone size: .; D gene: .; V gene: TRBV5-1; J gene: TRBJ2-2; CDR3 DNA: TGCGCCAGCAGCTCAGGGAAGGCAGGGGAGCTGTTTTTT; CDR3 protein: CASSSGKAGELFF
clone size: .; D gene: .; V gene: TRBV2; J gene: TRBJ1-2; CDR3 DNA: TGTGCCAGCACTACGGGTGGCGGCTACACCTTC; CDR3 protein: CASTTGGGYTF
clone size: .; D gene: .; V gene: TRBV27; J gene: TRBJ1-2; CDR3 DNA: TGTGCCAGCAGTACAAACAGGGAGAACTATGGCTACACCTTC; CDR3 protein: CASSTNRENYGYTF
clone size: .; D gene: .; V gene: TRBV10-2; J gene: TRBJ2-7; CDR3 DNA: TGCGCCAGCAGGGACGGGACAATGAGCTACGAGCAGTACTTC; CDR3 protein: CASRDGTMSYEQYF
clone size: .; D gene: .; V gene: TRBV19; J gene: TRBJ2-1; CDR3 DNA: TGTGCCAGTAGTATGAAAGGTGGGGAGAAACACTACAATGAGCAGTTCTTC; CDR3 protein: CASSMKGGEKHYNEQFF
clone size: once; D gene: .; V gene: TRBV7-2; J gene: TRBJ2-1; CDR3 DNA: TGTGCCAGCAGCTTAGAGAGACTAGTAGCCAATGAGCAGTTCTTC; CDR3 protein: CASSLERLVANEQFF
clone size: .; D gene: .; V gene: TRBV5-1; J gene: TRBJ1-1; CDR3 DNA: TGCGCCAGCAGCTCCCGGGGGATTGGGAACACTGAAGCTTTCTTT; CDR3 protein: CASSSRGIGNTEAFF
clone size: .; D gene: .; V gene: TRBV5-1; J gene: TRBJ2-4; CDR3 DNA: TGCGCCAGCAGCCCCTTGGGCCAAGAGCTCTCGTACTTC; CDR3 protein: CASSPLGQELSYF
clone size: .; D gene: TRBD1; V gene: TRBV6-5; J gene: TRBJ1-6; CDR3 DNA: TGTGCCAGCAGTAAATCGGGACAGGGAGTACGAACCCTCCACTTT; CDR3 protein: CASSKSGQGVRTLHF
clone size: .; D gene: TRBD1; V gene: TRBV29-1; J gene: TRBJ1-1; CDR3 DNA: TGCAGCGGGCTCCCGGGACAGATGAACACTGAAGCTTTCTTT; CDR3 protein: CSGLPGQMNTEAFF
clone size: .; D gene: TRBD1; V gene: TRBV27; J gene: TRBJ2-3; CDR3 DNA: TGTGCCAGCATCCCGTTGGGACAGGAGATTTATACGCAGTATTTT; CDR3 protein: CASIPLGQEIYTQYF